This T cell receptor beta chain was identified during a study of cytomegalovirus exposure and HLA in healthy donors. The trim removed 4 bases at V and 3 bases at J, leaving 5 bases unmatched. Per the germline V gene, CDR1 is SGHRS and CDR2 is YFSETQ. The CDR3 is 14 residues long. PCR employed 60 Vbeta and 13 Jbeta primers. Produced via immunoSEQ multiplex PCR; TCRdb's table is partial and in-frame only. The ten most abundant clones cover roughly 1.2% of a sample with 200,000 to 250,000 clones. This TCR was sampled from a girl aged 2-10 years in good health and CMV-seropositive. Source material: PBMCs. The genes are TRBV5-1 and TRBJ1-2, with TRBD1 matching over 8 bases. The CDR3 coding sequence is TGCGCCAGCAGCGTACCACAGGGGGACTATGGCTACACCTTC. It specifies CASSVPQGDYGYTF.